This TCR beta chain was recovered during a study of human T cells and chemical hapten exposure. General observations from the study: Given that the donors had alopecia, their immune response may differ from that seen in healthy people.

TCRdb processed the RACE reads anew with MiXCR; each CDR3 protein has one entry. This sample has around 76,000 distinct CDR3 sequences; approximately 12% occur once, and the top ten carry roughly 3.6%. Indicated time point: patch test 1, 2 weeks after DPC sensitization. Treatment here: therapeutic diphenylcyclopropenone sensitization with weekly scalp DPC. Comments on this clonotype: Its antigen is not identified.

The sample here was whole blood, taken in connection with sensitization to the hapten diphenylcyclopropenone (DPC). This receptor was taken from a woman aged 55-70 years with alopecia areata. Some clones in this sample may be carry-over from other donors' samples.

The CDR3 is CASRRDRSSSEAFF. DNA for the CDR3: TGTGCCAGCCGAAGGGACAGGTCCTCCTCCGAAGCTTTCTTT. This chain links TRBV6-1 with TRBJ1-1; 8 bases are shared with TRBD1. This CDR3 contains 14 residues. Per germline, CDR1 MNHNS and CDR2 SASEGT. V trimming: 8 bases; J trimming: 8 bases; junction bases outside the gene matches: 13.